The 10 T cell receptor beta chains in this list originate from one sample, sequenced in a study of T cell repertoires in cytomegalovirus infection. Each CDR3 protein is one row after TCRdb ran MiXCR on the reads. The sample shows about 890,000 distinct CDR3 sequences, around a third of them seen only once. These receptors have no known antigen. Sequencing used cultured CD8+ T cells from PBMCs, obtained from culture after CMV antigen stimulation. The receptors were sampled from a human donor in good health (CMV status not recorded). Some clones in this sample may be carry-over from other donors' samples.

The chain combines TRBV6-1 with TRBJ1-1; tentatively, D is TRBD1 (6 bases). CDR1 is MNHNS, CDR2 SASEGT, per germline. This CDR3 region has 17 residues. V was cut by 0 bases and J by 5 bases, with 19 bases left in between. Here the CDR3 reads CASSEAGRGRGGTEAFF. CDR3 bases: TGTGCCAGCAGTGAAGCGGGCCGGGGGAGGGGGGGGACTGAAGCTTTCTTT.

V is TRBV7-9 and J is TRBJ1-6, with D possibly TRBD1 on 6 matching bases. Between the trimmed V and J ends, which lost 5 bases and 6 bases, there was a span of 23 bases. The CDR3 consists of 18 residues. Per the germline V gene, CDR1 is SEHNR and CDR2 is FQNEAQ (reference sequence). CDR3 sequence (DNA): TGTGCCAGCAGCCACACCGCCCCCTACACAGGGAGTAATTCACCCCTCCACTTT. It codes for CASSHTAPYTGSNSPLHF.

This chain joins TRBV7-6 and TRBJ2-7; tentative D call: TRBD2 (5 bases). The CDR3 sequence is 12 residues long. The V and J ends lost 3 bases and 5 bases respectively, with 8 bases between them. CDR1 is SGHVS, CDR2 FNYEAQ, per germline. DNA of the CDR3: TGTGCCAGCAGCTTCAACGGGAACGAGCAGTACTTC. It encodes CASSFNGNEQYF. Using reference TRBV7-6 and TRBJ2-7 for the parts outside the CDR3, the full variable domain is GAGVSQSPRYKVTKRGQDVALRCDPISGHVSLYWYRQALGQGPEFLTYFNYEAQQDKSGLPNDRFSAERPEGSISTLTIQRTEQRDSAMYRCASSFNGNEQYFGPGTRLTVT.

This clonotype was recorded at least ten times. This rearrangement joins TRBV7-9 to TRBJ2-3; TRBD2 is a possible D gene (6 bases). The germline V gene encodes CDR1 SEHNR and CDR2 FQNEAQ (reference sequence). V dropped 4 bases and J dropped 6 bases, with 17 bases sitting between them. CDR3 length equals 15 residues. In nucleotides, the CDR3 is TGTGCCAGCAGCTCCGCTGGGGGAAGCGGGGATACGCAGTATTTT. The encoded protein is CASSSAGGSGDTQYF.

The chain uses TRBV29-1 and TRBJ1-2; tentatively, D is TRBD1 (5 bases). Germline V lookup: CDR1 SQVTM, CDR2 ANQGSEA. Trimming removed 6 bases from V and 6 bases from J, with 20 bases in between. The CDR3 runs 14 residues. CDR3 coding DNA: TGCAGCGTCCCAGGGAGCAGTAAACGCGATGGCTACACCTTC. Protein sequence: CSVPGSSKRDGYTF.

CDR3 residues: CASGQGADEQFF. The DNA of the CDR3 is TGCGCCAGCGGACAGGGGGCGGATGAGCAGTTCTTC. The chain joins TRBV4-1 to TRBJ2-1, with 11 bases identical to TRBD1. Looked up from germline, CDR1 is MGHRA and CDR2 is YSYEKL. J was trimmed by 8 bases and V by 8 bases; bases with no gene match: 2. CDR3 size: 12 residues.

This clonotype has just a few counts. A read error may account for a junction end that differs from germline. This chain links TRBV7-7 with TRBJ2-1; possibly TRBD1 for D (6 bases). Germline V lookup: CDR1 SSHAT, CDR2 FNYEAQ (reference sequence). The CDR3 covers 16 residues. The CDR3 loop reads CASSLKLGASYNEQFF. The CDR3 region has the DNA TGTGCTAGCAGCTTGAAATTGGGGGCTTCCTACAATGAGCAGTTCTTC.

This clonotype was recorded at least ten times. The V and J genes are TRBV7-2 and TRBJ1-2; 7 positions match TRBD1. The CDR3 runs to 16 residues. Germline V gene lookup returns CDR1 SGHTA and CDR2 FQGNSA. Losses at the gene ends were 5 bases for V and 4 bases for J; bases not matched to a gene: 13. The CDR3 DNA sequence: TGTGCCAGCAGCACACTCTCGACAGGGTTGGGCTATGGCTACACCTTC. This encodes CASSTLSTGLGYGYTF.

This clonotype has at least ten counts. The gene calls are TRBV6-5 and TRBJ2-7; D ambiguous. Germline V gene sequence: CDR1 MNHEY, CDR2 SVGAGI. The CDR3 length is 12 residues. The V gene lost 2 bases and the J gene lost 4 bases, with 6 bases spanning the gap. The DNA for the CDR3 is TGTGCCAGCAGTTACGAAGGTTACGAGCAGTACTTC. Translation: CASSYEGYEQYF.

This clonotype was seen only a few times. V and J are TRBV4-1 and TRBJ1-2; a weak D match, TRBD1 (5 bases). The V gene's germline CDR1 is MGHRA and CDR2 YSYEKL. CDR3 length equals 15 residues. The germline V and J ends were trimmed by 0 bases and 2 bases, with 10 bases remaining between them. Here the CDR3 DNA reads TGCGCCAGCAGCCAAGAAACGCGGGGGAACTATGGCTACACCTTC. Amino acids: CASSQETRGNYGYTF.